These T cell receptor beta chains were read from a single sample in a study of T cell responses to AZD1222 COVID-19 vaccine. Data came from immunoSEQ multiplex PCR; TCRdb stores just in-frame clones and leaves some out. The table lists roughly 160,000 clones, more than 90% of them singletons. Sequenced here: peripheral blood, sampled on day 0 of AZD1222 vaccination. The source is an adult in good health. Both conserved end residues are part of each CDR3. The D gene is left open where the match is weak. Clone size appears in some rows only: once, few, many, or a class for an expanded clone.

CDR3nt,CDR3aa,d_gene,abundance,v_gene,j_gene
TGTGCCAGCAGCTCCACAGGGAACACTGAAGCTTTCTTT,CASSSTGNTEAFF,.,.,TRBV5-6,TRBJ1-1
TGCAGCGCCCAAAGGACGTTGAGCTATGGCTACACCTTC,CSAQRTLSYGYTF,.,.,TRBV29-1,TRBJ1-2
TGTGCCAGCAGTTACTATTCGGCAGGGGGCTATGGCTACACCTTC,CASSYYSAGGYGYTF,TRBD1,.,TRBV6-5,TRBJ1-2
TGTGCCAGTCGGGGGGGTGGCTATGGCTACACCTTC,CASRGGGYGYTF,.,.,TRBV6-5,TRBJ1-2
TGTGCCAGCAGCGTAGATGTGGACGGACGCGTTCGCGTTTTT,CASSVDVDGRVRVF,.,.,TRBV9,TRBJ1-3
TGTGCCAGCAGTTTTAAATCCAACTATGGCTACACCTTC,CASSFKSNYGYTF,.,.,TRBV12-3/TRBV12-4,TRBJ1-2
TGTGCCAGTAGGGGTCTAGCAACAGATACGCAGTATTTT,CASRGLATDTQYF,.,.,TRBV7-3,TRBJ2-3
TGTGCCAGTAGTATAGGTTACGCGGGGCTCACAGATACGCAGTATTTT,CASSIGYAGLTDTQYF,.,.,TRBV19,TRBJ2-3
TGTGCCAGTAGAAACGACAGGCACTCTGGAAACACCATATATTTT,CASRNDRHSGNTIYF,.,.,TRBV19,TRBJ1-3
TGCGCCAGCAGCTTAGGGCAGGGGGCAGGACAGCCCCAGCATTTT,CASSLGQGAGQPQHF,TRBD1,once,TRBV5-1,TRBJ1-5
TGTGCCACCAGCAGAGACAGGAGAACTGAGTATAGCAATCAGCCCCAGCATTTT,CATSRDRRTEYSNQPQHF,.,.,TRBV15,TRBJ1-5